This paragraph reports one T cell receptor (beta chain). This specimen belongs to a study of blood T cell repertoires in COVID-19. Study as a whole: Whether acute or convalescent, the COVID-19 samples came from the United States, Italy and Spain. The analysed material was cDNA or gDNA that came from T cells, B-cell-depleted T cells, or PBMCs.

In the source study's methods: Researchers report that nucleated cell counts were estimated from reference gene primer amplification. Using immunoSEQ multiplex PCR, the repertoire was profiled, and TCRdb retains in-frame clones only, with some absent. The DNA gave D and trimming, while V, J and clone size come from that table. The table lists some 110,000 clones, approximately 90% of them singletons, with around 7.7% in the top ten. This TCR derives from a human donor in a cohort sampled during active COVID-19. Sequences were obtained from peripheral blood.

The CDR3 sequence: CASSYSRGVGTQYF. CDR3 nucleotides: TGTGCCAGCAGTTACTCTCGGGGGGTGGGGACGCAGTATTTT. The rearrangement uses TRBV6-5 and TRBJ2-3; 7 nucleotides agree with TRBD2. Germline V CDR1 and CDR2: MNHEY, SVGAGI. This CDR3 comprises 14 residues. V was pared by 0 bases and J by 9 bases, with 6 bases of the junction left unmatched.